This T cell receptor beta chain was profiled in a study of breast tumors, draining lymph nodes, adjacent tissues. TCRdb itself ran the multiplex PCR reads through MiXCR, one entry per CDR3 protein. The repertoire holds about 140,000 distinct CDR3 sequences, with more than 20% as singletons. This clonotype turned up a few times. Antigen: not known. The lymph nodes were axillary draining lymph nodes from breast cancer patients. The CDR3 contains 14 residues. Germline lookup yields CDR1 MNHNS and CDR2 SASEGT. Trimming took 1 base from V and 6 from J, leaving 13 bases between them. Whole-study findings and limits: Compared with basal-like, luminal-like tumors shared significantly more repertoire with nontumor tissue. Findings are consistent with lymph node origin and intratumoral expansion of most tumor T cells. Tumors had less TCR diversity than lymph nodes, more than nontumor tissue.

The source material was axillary lymph node tissue. This TCR came from a female donor with breast cancer. Some clones in this sample may be carry-over from other donors' samples. V and J are TRBV6-1 and TRBJ2-7; no clear D gene. DNA for the CDR3: TGTGCCAGCAGTGAAGGGGGAACCCGTATCGAGCAGTACTTC. Its protein is CASSEGGTRIEQYF.